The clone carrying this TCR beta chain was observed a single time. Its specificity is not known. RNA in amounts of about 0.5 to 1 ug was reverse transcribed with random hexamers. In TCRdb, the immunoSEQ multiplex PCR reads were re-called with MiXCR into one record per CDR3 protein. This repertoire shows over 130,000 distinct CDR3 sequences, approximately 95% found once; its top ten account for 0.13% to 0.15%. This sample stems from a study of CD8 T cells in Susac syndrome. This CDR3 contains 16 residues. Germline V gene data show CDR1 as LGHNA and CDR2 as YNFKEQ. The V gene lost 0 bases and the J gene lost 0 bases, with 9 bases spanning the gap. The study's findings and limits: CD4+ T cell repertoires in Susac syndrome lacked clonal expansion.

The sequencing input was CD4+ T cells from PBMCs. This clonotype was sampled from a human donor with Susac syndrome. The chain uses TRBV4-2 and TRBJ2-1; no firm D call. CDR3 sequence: CASSQDKVGSYNEQFF. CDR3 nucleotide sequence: TGTGCCAGCAGCCAAGATAAGGTGGGCTCCTACAATGAGCAGTTCTTC.